A selection of T cell receptor beta chains follows, all from one sample in a study of OX40 agonist ivuxolimab in advanced cancers. Measured with immunoSEQ multiplex PCR; TCRdb has only the in-frame clones, and not every one. The sample holds 50,000 to 70,000 clones; roughly 88% are singletons and the top ten take approximately 1.1%. Sample: CD4+ or CD8+ T cells sorted from blood, taken in a trial of the OX40 agonist ivuxolimab. Receptors originate from an adult with an advanced solid tumor such as melanoma, head and neck, liver or kidney cancer. CDR3s include the opening cysteine and the closing phenylalanine or tryptophan. The D gene is left open where the match is weak. Rows give clone size only sometimes, using once, few, many, or a class for an expanded clone.

TRBJ2-3	TRBD2	TRBV27	NA	CASSLVAGGRREYF	TGTGCCAGCAGTTTAGTAGCGGGAGGGCGAAGGGAGTATTTT
TRBJ2-7	NA	TRBV30	few	CAWSGRGSYEQYF	TGTGCCTGGAGTGGCCGGGGAAGCTACGAGCAGTACTTC
TRBJ2-2	TRBD1	TRBV4-1	NA	CASSQTQGSLTGELFF	TGCGCCAGCAGCCAAACACAGGGGTCATTAACCGGGGAGCTGTTTTTT
TRBJ1-2	TRBD1	TRBV4-1	NA	CASSQVTQGAANYGYTF	TGCGCCAGCAGCCAAGTAACACAGGGGGCAGCGAACTATGGCTACACCTTC
TRBJ2-7	NA	TRBV27	NA	CASSPTTSIHEQYF	TGTGCCAGCAGCCCTACGACTAGTATCCACGAGCAGTACTTC
TRBJ2-1	TRBD2	TRBV6-6	NA	CASRSLAGLYNEQFF	TGTGCCAGCAGAAGCCTAGCGGGATTATACAATGAGCAGTTCTTC
TRBJ2-1	TRBD2	TRBV7-9	NA	CASSLGEGRGLLAGNEQFF	TGTGCCAGCAGCTTAGGAGAGGGCAGGGGGTTACTAGCGGGGAATGAGCAGTTCTTC
TRBJ2-5	TRBD1	TRBV18	NA	CASSLRQGRETQYF	TGTGCCAGCTCACTCAGACAGGGGCGGGAGACCCAGTACTTC
TRBJ2-3	NA	TRBV5-6	NA	CASSLFAEFTDTQYF	TGTGCCAGCAGCTTGTTTGCGGAGTTCACAGATACGCAGTATTTT
TRBJ2-1	NA	TRBV5-1	NA	CASSLTRNEQFF	TGCGCCAGCAGCTTAACACGAAATGAGCAGTTCTTC
TRBJ2-7	NA	TRBV7-3	NA	CASSLSGTYEQYF	TGTGCCAGCAGCTTAAGTGGGACCTACGAGCAGTACTTC
TRBJ2-3	TRBD2	TRBV4-1	NA	CASSQEGGRGADTQYF	TGCGCCAGCAGCCAAGAGGGCGGGAGGGGGGCAGATACGCAGTATTTT
TRBJ1-6	NA	TRBV10-3	NA	CAISEGPGYNSPLHF	TGTGCCATCAGTGAGGGTCCAGGGTATAATTCACCCCTCCACTTT
TRBJ2-1	NA	TRBV10-2	NA	CASSEGSGSSYNEQFF	TGCGCCAGCAGTGAGGGGTCGGGGAGCTCCTACAATGAGCAGTTCTTC
TRBJ2-3	NA	TRBV5-1	once	CASQTGGSTDTQYF	TGCGCCAGCCAGACAGGCGGGAGTACAGATACGCAGTATTTT
TRBJ2-7	NA	TRBV5-1	NA	CASSLGVGSYEQYF	TGCGCCAGCAGCTTGGGCGTAGGATCCTACGAGCAGTACTTC
TRBJ2-5	TRBD1	TRBV5-3	NA	CARIKPQGAEETQYF	TGTGCCAGAATTAAACCACAGGGGGCTGAAGAGACCCAGTACTTC
TRBJ2-2	TRBD1	TRBV7-3	NA	CASSSGTGFSGELFF	TGTGCCAGCAGCTCCGGGACAGGTTTTTCCGGGGAGCTGTTTTTT
TRBJ2-3	TRBD2	TRBV11-2	once	CASSPWTSGGSTDTQYF	TGTGCCAGCAGCCCCTGGACTAGCGGGGGGAGCACAGATACGCAGTATTTT
TRBJ1-4	TRBD1	TRBV7-9	NA	CASSSGQGGEKLFF	TGTGCCAGCAGCTCCGGACAGGGTGGCGAAAAACTGTTTTTT
TRBJ1-5	TRBD1	TRBV11-2	NA	CASSTDLTGVQPQHF	TGTGCCAGCAGCACCGACCTCACAGGGGTACAGCCCCAGCATTTT
TRBJ2-7	NA	TRBV21-1	once	CASSKWKRSYYEQYF	TGTGCCAGCAGCAAATGGAAGCGTAGTTACTACGAGCAGTACTTC
TRBJ1-2	NA	TRBV28	NA	CASSVLETKGYTF	TGTGCCAGCAGTGTTCTCGAGACGAAGGGCTACACCTTC
TRBJ2-2	NA	TRBV12-5	NA	CASGLDSNTGELFF	TGTGCTAGTGGCCTGGACTCGAACACCGGGGAGCTGTTTTTT
TRBJ2-1	NA	TRBV10-1	NA	CASSDHSGRRYNEQFF	TGCGCCAGCAGTGATCATTCAGGGAGGCGCTACAATGAGCAGTTCTTC
TRBJ2-1	NA	TRBV18	once	CASSPYVGGTGNEQFF	TGTGCCAGCTCCCCATATGTGGGAGGGACAGGCAATGAGCAGTTCTTC
TRBJ2-7	TRBD1	TRBV6-6	NA	CASSFGQGPAEQYF	TGTGCCAGCAGTTTCGGACAGGGCCCCGCTGAGCAGTACTTC
TRBJ2-4	TRBD2	TRBV4-2	once	CASSPLAGEGPGKNIQYF	TGTGCCAGCAGCCCTCTTGCGGGGGAGGGCCCCGGCAAAAACATTCAGTACTTC
TRBJ2-1	NA	TRBV7-2	NA	CASTGSGGISYNEQFF	TGTGCCAGCACCGGTAGTGGCGGGATCTCCTACAATGAGCAGTTCTTC
TRBJ2-2	TRBD2	TRBV9	NA	CASSVAPSGINTGELFF	TGTGCCAGCAGCGTAGCTCCTAGCGGGATCAACACCGGGGAGCTGTTTTTT
TRBJ2-2	NA	TRBV30	NA	CAWREGRGTGELFF	TGTGCCTGGAGAGAGGGGCGCGGCACCGGGGAGCTGTTTTTT
TRBJ2-3	TRBD2	TRBV11-3	NA	CASSPAVAGGSTDTQYF	TGTGCCAGCAGCCCCGCGGTGGCGGGAGGGTCGACAGATACGCAGTATTTT
TRBJ2-1	TRBD2	TRBV11-3	NA	CASSFGLAGNGNYNEQFF	TGTGCCAGCAGCTTTGGACTAGCGGGAAATGGTAACTACAATGAGCAGTTCTTC
TRBJ2-5	NA	TRBV5-1	NA	CASSLVVGIQETQYF	TGCGCCAGCAGCTTGGTAGTTGGGATCCAAGAGACCCAGTACTTC
TRBJ2-1	NA	TRBV19	NA	CAKKGLLYNEQFF	TGTGCCAAAAAAGGTCTGCTCTACAATGAGCAGTTCTTC
TRBJ2-7	TRBD1	TRBV5-1	NA	CASSPGHRDSTYEQYF	TGCGCCAGCAGCCCTGGGCATCGGGACAGCACCTACGAGCAGTACTTC
TRBJ1-2	TRBD1	TRBV7-8	NA	CASSHGQGYGYTF	TGTGCCAGCAGCCATGGACAGGGCTATGGCTACACCTTC
TRBJ2-7	TRBD2	TRBV5-1	NA	CASSRTSGSSYEQYF	TGCGCCAGCAGCCGGACTAGCGGGTCCTCCTACGAGCAGTACTTC
TRBJ1-1	NA	TRBV5-1	NA	CASSEQGTNTEAFF	TGCGCCAGCAGCGAGCAGGGTACTAACACTGAAGCTTTCTTT
TRBJ2-1	NA	TRBV7-2	NA	CASSLAGGFIGEQFF	TGTGCCAGCAGCTTAGCTGGAGGGTTCATTGGGGAGCAGTTCTTC
TRBJ2-5	TRBD1	TRBV6-6	NA	CASSFTGGWETQYF	TGTGCCAGCAGTTTCACAGGGGGCTGGGAGACCCAGTACTTC
TRBJ2-7	TRBD1	TRBV28	NA	CASSRTGPLLSLQEQYF	TGTGCCAGCAGCCGGACAGGTCCACTTCTTTCACTCCAGGAGCAGTACTTC
TRBJ2-1	TRBD1	TRBV28	NA	CASSLNRGEQFF	TGTGCCAGCAGTTTGAACAGGGGGGAGCAGTTCTTC
TRBJ2-3	NA	TRBV27	NA	CASSHGGGKEVRDWDTQYF	TGTGCCAGCAGCCATGGAGGGGGTAAGGAGGTTCGGGACTGGGATACGCAGTATTTT
TRBJ2-3	NA	TRBV5-1	NA	CASSKGRTSTDTQYF	TGCGCCAGCAGCAAGGGACGGACTAGCACAGATACGCAGTATTTT
TRBJ2-5	TRBD2	TRBV5-1	NA	CASSLDGSGLGETQYF	TGCGCCAGCAGCTTGGATGGTAGCGGGTTAGGAGAGACCCAGTACTTC
TRBJ1-4	NA	TRBV19	NA	CASSIDPALIGEKLFF	TGTGCCAGTAGTATAGATCCAGCGCTGATCGGTGAAAAACTGTTTTTT
TRBJ2-5	NA	TRBV5-1	NA	CASSSGLDHSSETQYF	TGCGCCAGCAGCTCGGGCCTTGATCATAGTTCAGAGACCCAGTACTTC
TRBJ2-1	NA	TRBV7-2	NA	CASSLAGREQFF	TGTGCCAGCAGCTTAGCGGGGAGGGAGCAGTTCTTC
TRBJ1-1	NA	TRBV6-6	NA	CASSYSTFRNTEAFF	TGTGCCAGCAGTTACTCGACATTCCGGAACACTGAAGCTTTCTTT
TRBJ2-7	TRBD2	TRBV4-2	few	CASSLTDSGGYEQYF	TGTGCCAGCAGCCTAACTGATAGCGGGGGCTACGAGCAGTACTTC
TRBJ2-1	NA	TRBV28	NA	CASSLDQYNEQFF	TGTGCCAGCAGTTTAGACCAATACAATGAGCAGTTCTTC